This entry is about one T cell receptor beta chain. The PCR made use of 60 Vbeta and 13 Jbeta primers. Sequencing used immunoSEQ multiplex PCR; TCRdb keeps in-frame clones, though not all of them. This table has some 200,000 clones, roughly 77% appearing once. These data belong to a study of cytomegalovirus exposure and HLA in healthy donors. For the study at large: Researchers found that about four fifths of some 400 genotyped donors fell within the Caucasian-associated ancestry cluster.

J gave up 2 bases and V 4 bases, and 1 base lay outside the gene matches. From germline, CDR1 is MNHEY and CDR2 SVGAGI. CDR3 size: 14 residues. The clonotype was recovered from a male donor in good health and CMV-seropositive. The genes are TRBV6-5 and TRBJ2-5; TRBD1 matches at 10 bases. The specimen sequenced was PBMCs. CDR3 region: CASSWGQGQETQYF. In DNA, the CDR3 is TGTGCCAGCAGTTGGGGACAGGGGCAAGAGACCCAGTACTTC.